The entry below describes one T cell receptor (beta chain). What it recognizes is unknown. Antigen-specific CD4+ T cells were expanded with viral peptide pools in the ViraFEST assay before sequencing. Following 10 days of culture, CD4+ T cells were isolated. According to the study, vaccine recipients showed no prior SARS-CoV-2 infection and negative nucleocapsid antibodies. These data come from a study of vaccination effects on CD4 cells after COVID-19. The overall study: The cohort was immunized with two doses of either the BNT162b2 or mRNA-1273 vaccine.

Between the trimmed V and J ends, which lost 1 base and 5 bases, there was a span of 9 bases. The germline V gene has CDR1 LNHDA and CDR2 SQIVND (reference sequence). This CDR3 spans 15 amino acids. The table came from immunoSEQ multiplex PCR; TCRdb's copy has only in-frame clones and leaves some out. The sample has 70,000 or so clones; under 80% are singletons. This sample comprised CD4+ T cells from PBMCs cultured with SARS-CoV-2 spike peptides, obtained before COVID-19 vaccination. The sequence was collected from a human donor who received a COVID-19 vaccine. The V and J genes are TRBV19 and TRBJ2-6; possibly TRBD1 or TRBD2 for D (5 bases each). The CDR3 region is CASSIGDRRANVLTF. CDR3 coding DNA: TGTGCCAGTAGTATAGGGGACCGACGGGCCAACGTCCTGACTTTC.